This TCR beta chain was sequenced during a study of OX40 agonist ivuxolimab in advanced cancers. Study-wide background: Dose-escalation subjects each had hepatocellular carcinoma, melanoma, renal cell or head and neck cancer.

The germline V gene encodes CDR1 SNHLY and CDR2 FYNNEI. CDR3 length: 14 residues. The V gene lost 5 bases and the J gene lost 0 bases, with 11 bases spanning the gap. This clone was seen a few times. Its antigen is undetermined. The assay was immunoSEQ multiplex PCR, and TCRdb's table has in-frame clones only and misses some. The sample lists around 80,000 clones, 65% to 90% seen once, with roughly 3% in the top ten. Findings and caveats of the study: Both CD4+ and CD8+ T cell populations in blood had undergone clonal expansion by week 6 at 0.1 to 3.0 mg/kg.

Specimen: CD4+ or CD8+ T cells sorted from blood, collected in a trial of the OX40 agonist ivuxolimab. This chain links TRBV2 with TRBJ2-7; D ambiguous. This receptor was taken from an adult with an advanced solid tumor such as melanoma, head and neck, liver or kidney cancer. CDR3 sequence (DNA): TGTGCCAGCAGTTCCATCCGGAGCTCCTACGAGCAGTACTTC. Residues: CASSSIRSSYEQYF.